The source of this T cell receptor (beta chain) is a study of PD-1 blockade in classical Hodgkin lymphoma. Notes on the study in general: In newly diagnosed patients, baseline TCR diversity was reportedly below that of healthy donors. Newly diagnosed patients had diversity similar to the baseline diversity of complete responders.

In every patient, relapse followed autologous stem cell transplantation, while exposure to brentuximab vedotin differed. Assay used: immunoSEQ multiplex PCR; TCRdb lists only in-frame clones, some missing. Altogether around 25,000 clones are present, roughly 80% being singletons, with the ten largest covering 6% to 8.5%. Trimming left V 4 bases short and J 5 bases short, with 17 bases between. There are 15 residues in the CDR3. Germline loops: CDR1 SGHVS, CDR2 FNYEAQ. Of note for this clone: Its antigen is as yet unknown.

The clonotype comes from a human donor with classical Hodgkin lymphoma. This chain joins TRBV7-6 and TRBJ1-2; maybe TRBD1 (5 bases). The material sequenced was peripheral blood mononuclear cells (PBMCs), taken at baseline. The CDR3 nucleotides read TGTGCCAGCAGCTCCTATCGGGGGAGTGAGTATGGCTACACCTTC. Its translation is CASSSYRGSEYGYTF.